Shown below are 15 T cell receptor beta chains from a single sample sequenced in a study of monozygotic twins with inflammatory bowel disease. TCRdb reprocessed the 5' RACE reads; each CDR3 protein has one entry and no DNA is given. Its table records around 220,000 distinct CDR3 sequences. The sequenced sample consisted of blood. The receptors derive from a human donor with ulcerative colitis or Crohn's disease, or a healthy co-twin of an affected twin (not recorded which).

This chain uses TRBV11-2 with TRBJ2-6; TCRdb gives TRBD1 as the D gene, but with no DNA this cannot be confirmed. The CDR3 sequence is 18 residues long. CDR1 is SGHAT, CDR2 FQNNGV, per germline. CDR3 in amino acids: CASSSQDRFRSGAYVLTF. Looking up the rest from reference TRBV11-2 and TRBJ2-6 gives the full variable domain: EAGVAQSPRYKIIEKRQSVAFWCNPISGHATLYWYQQILGQGPKLLIQFQNNGVVDDSQLPKDRFSAERLKGVDSTLKIQPAKLEDSAVYLCASSSQDRFRSGAYVLTFGAGSRLTVL.

The chain combines TRBV7-2 with TRBJ2-3; TCRdb returns TRBD1, unconfirmable since there is no DNA. CDR3 length: 15 amino acids. Germline CDR1 reads SGHTA; CDR2 reads FQGNSA. This chain's CDR3 is CASSEGTPSTDTQYF.

The rearrangement joins TRBV18 to TRBJ2-7; absent DNA, TCRdb's TRBD1 call cannot be checked. This CDR3 region has 17 residues. Per germline, CDR1 KGHSH and CDR2 LQKENI. The CDR3 loop reads CASSPTFRGSPFYEQYF.

The CDR3 sequence is CASSFLGPQETQYF. V gene TRBV28 combines with J gene TRBJ2-5; TCRdb names TRBD1, which stays unverified in the absence of DNA. The germline CDR1 and CDR2 sequences are MDHEN and SYDVKM. The CDR3 has 14 residues.

J is TRBJ1-1 and V is TRBV5-1. The CDR3 length is 14 residues. The germline V gene has CDR1 SGHRS and CDR2 YFSETQ. CDR3: CASSLDAGVGEAFF.

The chain employs TRBV6-1 and TRBJ2-7; TCRdb outputs TRBD1, but without DNA this stays unchecked. Germline V CDR1 and CDR2: MNHNS, SASEGT. The CDR3 has 13 residues. CDR3 sequence reads: CASSDGTGFEQYF.

This chain joins TRBV6-2 or TRBV6-3 and TRBJ2-1; no DNA is available, so the TRBD2 call from TCRdb remains unchecked. The CDR3 loop spans 15 amino acids. Germline values: CDR1 MNHEY, CDR2 SVGEGT. CDR3 region: CASSKRTSGGDEQFF.

This chain connects TRBV19 to TRBJ2-3. CDR3 size: 13 residues. Germline V CDR1 and CDR2: LNHDA, SQIVND (reference sequence). CDR3 sequence: CASSRLSTDTQYF.

CDR3 loop: CASSLGPGADTQYF. V and J are TRBV7-2 and TRBJ2-3; TCRdb names TRBD1, which stays unverified in the absence of DNA. The CDR3 runs 14 residues. The germline V gene encodes CDR1 SGHTA and CDR2 FQGNSA.

This rearrangement joins TRBV4-1 to TRBJ2-2; TCRdb picks TRBD2, but there is no DNA to check that call. CDR3 length equals 17 residues. In germline, CDR1 is MGHRA, CDR2 YSYEKL. The CDR3 sequence is CASSQVGGRWDTGELFF.

The rearrangement links TRBV7-8 to TRBJ2-2; with no DNA, the TCRdb D assignment of TRBD1 cannot be verified. The CDR3 contains 16 residues. Germline assignment: CDR1 SGHVS and CDR2 FQNEAQ. The CDR3 spells CASSLRGRGATGELFF.

The CDR3 here is CSATITGVDTEAFF. The rearrangement joins TRBV20-1 to TRBJ1-1; TCRdb lists TRBD1, though no DNA is available to test this call. This CDR3 spans 14 amino acids. Germline loops: CDR1 DFQATT, CDR2 SNEGSKA (reference sequence).

V gene TRBV5-6 combines with J gene TRBJ1-3. The CDR3 is 14 residues long. CDR1 and CDR2 from the germline V gene are SGHDT and YYEEEE. Here the CDR3 reads CASSFWTSGNTIYF.

The V and J genes are TRBV2 and TRBJ1-4; absent DNA, TCRdb's TRBD1 call cannot be checked. Germline CDR1 SNHLY, CDR2 FYNNEI. The CDR3 covers 15 residues. The CDR3 here is CASSEAGTGGEKLFF.

The V and J genes are TRBV24-1 and TRBJ2-2; TCRdb indicates TRBD2, and absent DNA this call remains unverified. CDR3 length equals 14 residues. Per the germline V gene, CDR1 is KGHDR and CDR2 is SFDVKD. The CDR3 here is CATSDFGRSGELFF.